Shown below are 19 T cell receptor beta chains from a single sample sequenced in a study of regulatory T cells in long-lasting Graves disease. Sample time point: newly diagnosed GD, antithyroid drugs for less than 3 months. After RNA was extracted from PBMCs, the TCR library was made from it. Library construction for TCR beta used iRepertoire HTBI primers and Arm-PCR of CDR3 regions. Via MiXCR, TCRdb re-called the multiplex PCR reads, giving one row per CDR3 protein. The sample contains about 220,000 distinct CDR3 sequences, roughly 19% of which appear only once. These data also formed part of another study, on T cells in Graves' hyperthyroidism and ophthalmopathy.

The material was peripheral blood mononuclear cells (PBMCs), obtained at new diagnosis, from a patient treated with antithyroid drugs. Source of these receptors: a woman aged 25 to 39 with Graves disease.

This clonotype was recorded many times. This chain links TRBV30 with TRBJ1-6, with TRBD1 matching 11 bases. The germline V gene encodes CDR1 GTSNPN and CDR2 SVGIG (reference sequence). The J segment lost 10 bases and the V segment lost 0 bases, leaving 2 bases of the junction unmatched. The CDR3 runs to 14 residues. The chain's CDR3 is CAWSVGTGGSPLHF. CDR3 coding DNA: TGTGCCTGGAGTGTGGGGACAGGGGGATCACCCCTCCACTTT.

The chain has TRBV7-9 and TRBJ1-2; tentative D call: TRBD1 (6 bases). There are 15 residues in the CDR3. The V end lost 5 bases, the J end lost 6 bases, and 19 bases lay between the germline ends. Germline CDR1 SEHNR, CDR2 FQNEAQ (reference sequence). The CDR3 DNA sequence: TGTGCCAGCAGCCGTGCCCGTGGGGGGCGCAATGGCTACACCTTC. It specifies CASSRARGGRNGYTF.

V gene TRBV12-3 or TRBV12-4 combines with J gene TRBJ1-2; D is undetermined. V was cut by 6 bases and J by 4 bases, with 12 bases left in between. This CDR3 is 13 amino acids long. The CDR3 coding sequence is TGTGCCAGCAGGCAAAGACGGGGCTATGGCTACACCTTC. Translated: CASRQRRGYGYTF.

The V gene is TRBV6-1, the J gene TRBJ1-1; D may be TRBD1 (5 bases). The CDR3 covers 15 residues. Germline V gene lookup returns CDR1 MNHNS and CDR2 SASEGT. V gave up 6 bases and J gave up 3 bases, with 17 bases separating them. The CDR3 protein is CASRQTDSGDTEAFF. The CDR3 DNA is TGTGCCAGCAGGCAGACAGACTCCGGGGACACTGAAGCTTTCTTT.

As for this clonotype: A much larger clone sits a single nucleotide away, making a read error possible. The CDR3 does not end in the conserved phenylalanine or tryptophan, so this is likely a read error. This chain joins TRBV6-4 and TRBJ1-1; D possibly corresponds to TRBD1 (5 bases). CDR3 length: 13 amino acids. V was clipped by 2 bases and J by 2 bases, with 6 bases between them. The germline V gene encodes CDR1 MRHNA and CDR2 SNTAGT. The CDR3 coding sequence is TGTGCCAGCAGTGACCGGGACAACACTGAAGCTTTCTCT. Translation: CASSDRDNTEAFS.

The chain is built from TRBV28 and TRBJ1-2; a weak D match, TRBD1 (6 bases). This CDR3 region has 16 residues. Germline CDR1 reads MDHEN; CDR2 reads SYDVKM. Trimming removed 2 bases at V and 0 bases at J, with 13 bases between. The CDR3 nucleotides are TGTGCCAGCAGTTTAGGCCGGGACATCCCTAACTATGGCTACACCTTC. Its protein is CASSLGRDIPNYGYTF.

This clonotype has a handful of counts. The V call is TRBV28, the J call TRBJ1-1; 9 bases align to TRBD1. The CDR3 sequence is 14 residues long. V lost 7 bases to trimming and J lost 5 bases; unmatched junction nucleotides: 8. Per germline, CDR1 MDHEN and CDR2 SYDVKM. CDR3 DNA sequence: TGTGCCAGCACTTGGGACAGGGTACGGACTGAAGCTTTCTTT. Protein: CASTWDRVRTEAFF.

This clonotype has ten or more counts. The chain carries TRBV10-3 and TRBJ1-5; D ambiguous. CDR1 ENHRY and CDR2 SYGVKD come from the germline V gene. The CDR3 is made up of 13 amino acids. V dropped 8 bases and J dropped 1 base, with 9 bases sitting between them. CDR3 DNA sequence: TGTGCCATCGGGGTTGCGAGCAATCAGCCCCAGCATTTT. This codes for CAIGVASNQPQHF.

Worth noting for this clonotype: One end of the junction is discordant with germline, which a read error may explain. The chain uses TRBV7-7 and TRBJ2-7, with D tentatively TRBD2 (5 bases). Germline V gene data show CDR1 as SSHAT and CDR2 as FNYEAQ (reference sequence). This CDR3 contains 17 residues. CDR3 nucleotides: TGTGCTAGCAGCTTAAAGGTTCTTGAGCGGTCCGGCTACGAGCAGTACTTC. Encoded protein: CASSLKVLERSGYEQYF.

Turning to this clonotype: A read error likely explains this, since a far larger clone differs by one base. V gene TRBV28 combines with J gene TRBJ2-1; no clear D gene. The end of the DNA fits TRBJ2-7 better, so the J call may be wrong. The CDR3 contains 13 residues. CDR1 and CDR2 (germline): MDHEN, SYDVKM. The CDR3 spells CAGSPQFIGEQYF. In DNA form, the CDR3 reads TGTGCCGGCAGTCCCCAATTCATCGGCGAGCAGTACTTC.

V and J are TRBV2 and TRBJ1-5; 9 nucleotides line up with TRBD1. The CDR3 has 19 amino acids. CDR1 and CDR2 (germline): SNHLY, FYNNEI. V shed 3 bases, J shed 2 bases, and the junction held 14 bases outside the gene matches. DNA of the CDR3: TGTGCCAGCAGTGATTCCCGGACAGGGGCAACGGGAGGCAATCAGCCCCAGCATTTT. Translation: CASSDSRTGATGGNQPQHF.

This clonotype was found many times. This sequence joins TRBV6-5 and TRBJ1-5, with 8 bases lining up with TRBD1. The trim removed 2 bases at V and 10 bases at J, leaving 10 bases unmatched. Germline CDR1 is MNHEY and CDR2 is SVGAGI. The CDR3 has 15 amino acids. CDR3 residues: CASSYTGQGRHPQHF. The CDR3, as DNA: TGTGCCAGCAGTTACACTGGACAGGGCAGGCACCCCCAGCATTTT.

This clonotype has a count of ten or more. The junction does not match germline at one end; this may be a read error. The chain couples TRBV2 to TRBJ2-1, with D perhaps TRBD1 (6 bases). Germline-derived CDR1 and CDR2 are SNHLY and FYNNEI. The CDR3 length is 15 residues. The CDR3 is CASREDRSIYNEQFF. The DNA of the CDR3 is TGTGCCAGCAGGGAAGACAGGTCAATATACAATGAGCAGTTCTTC.

The sample holds many counts of this clonotype. The chain carries TRBV20-1 and TRBJ1-1; TRBD1 agrees at 9 bases. This CDR3 contains 15 residues. V lost 0 bases, J lost 5 bases, and 7 bases stayed unmatched. Germline lookup yields CDR1 DFQATT and CDR2 SNEGSKA (reference sequence). CDR3 in DNA: TGCAGTGCTAGAGATCGGGGACAGGGATTAACTGAAGCTTTCTTT. This gives the protein CSARDRGQGLTEAFF.

The chain joins TRBV2 to TRBJ2-5, with 8 bases identical to TRBD1. J was trimmed by 4 bases and V by 5 bases; bases with no gene match: 6. Germline V CDR1 and CDR2: SNHLY, FYNNEI. This CDR3 has 14 amino acids. The DNA of the CDR3 is TGTGCCAGCAGTATAGACAGGGGTTCAGAGACCCAGTACTTC. This codes for CASSIDRGSETQYF.

This clonotype has a count of ten or more. The V and J genes are TRBV20-1 and TRBJ2-2; D uncertain. The germline gives CDR1 DFQATT, CDR2 SNEGSKA (reference sequence). Trimming took 0 bases from V and 1 from J, leaving 9 bases between them. The CDR3 sequence is 15 residues long. The CDR3 coding sequence is TGCAGTGCTAGAGATATGCGGCAGAACACCGGGGAGCTGTTTTTT. This encodes CSARDMRQNTGELFF.

This clonotype came up a few times. In this CDR3 the conserved last residue, phenylalanine or tryptophan, is missing, so a read error is likely. V is TRBV28 and J is TRBJ1-2, with D possibly being TRBD1 (5 bases). The CDR3 has 14 amino acids. CDR1 and CDR2 (germline): MDHEN, SYDVKM. Trimming stripped 8 bases from V and 6 bases from J, with 19 bases between. The CDR3 here is CASAPPDNTDGYTL. CDR3 nucleotide sequence: TGTGCCAGCGCACCACCGGACAACACGGATGGCTACACCCTC.

About this clonotype itself: This likely came from a read error, as a far larger clone is one base away. This chain's CDR3 is CARSGTGSTWETQYF. As DNA, the CDR3 is TGTGCCAGATCCGGGACAGGGAGTACGTGGGAGACCCAGTACTTC. V usage is TRBV18 and J usage is TRBJ2-1, with 9 bases that match TRBD1. The closer fit of TRBJ2-5 to the DNA end suggests the J call may be wrong. Germline lookup yields CDR1 KGHSH and CDR2 LQKENI. The CDR3 contains 15 residues.

This clonotype occurred many times. The rearrangement uses TRBV30 and TRBJ2-5, with D perhaps matching TRBD1 or TRBD2 (7 bases each). The CDR3 is 13 amino acids. Trimming stripped 3 bases from V and 4 bases from J, with 12 bases between. Germline V gene data show CDR1 as GTSNPN and CDR2 as SVGIG (reference sequence). The CDR3 is CAWRAGGGETQYF. The CDR3 DNA sequence: TGTGCCTGGAGAGCAGGGGGGGGAGAGACCCAGTACTTC.